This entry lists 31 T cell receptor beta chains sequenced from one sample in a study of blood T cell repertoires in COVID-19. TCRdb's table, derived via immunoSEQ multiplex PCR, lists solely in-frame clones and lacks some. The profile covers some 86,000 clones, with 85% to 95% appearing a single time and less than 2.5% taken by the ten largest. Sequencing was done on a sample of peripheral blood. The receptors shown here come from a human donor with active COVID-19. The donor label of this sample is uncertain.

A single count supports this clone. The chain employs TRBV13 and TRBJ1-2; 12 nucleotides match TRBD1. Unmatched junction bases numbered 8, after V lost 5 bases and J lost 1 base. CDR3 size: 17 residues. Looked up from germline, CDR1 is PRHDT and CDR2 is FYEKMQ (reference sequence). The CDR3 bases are TGTGCCAGCAGCGGACCGGGACAGGGGGCCTTTAACTATGGCTACACCTTC. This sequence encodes CASSGPGQGAFNYGYTF.

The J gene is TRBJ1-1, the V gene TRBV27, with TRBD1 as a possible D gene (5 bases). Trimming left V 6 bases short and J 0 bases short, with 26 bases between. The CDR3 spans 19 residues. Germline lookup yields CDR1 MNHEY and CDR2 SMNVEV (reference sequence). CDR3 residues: CASSPQVGQGAFMNTEAFF. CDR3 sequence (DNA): TGTGCCAGCAGCCCGCAGGTGGGGCAGGGTGCCTTCATGAACACTGAAGCTTTCTTT.

In DNA form, the CDR3 reads TGTGCTAGTGGTTTGGTCCGGGACAGTAACTATGGCTACACCTTC. This gives the protein CASGLVRDSNYGYTF. This chain connects TRBV12-5 to TRBJ1-2; 7 bases align to TRBD1. The CDR3 is made up of 15 amino acids. The J segment lost 1 base and the V segment lost 0 bases, leaving 2 bases of the junction unmatched. Germline V CDR1 and CDR2: LGHNT, FRNRAP.

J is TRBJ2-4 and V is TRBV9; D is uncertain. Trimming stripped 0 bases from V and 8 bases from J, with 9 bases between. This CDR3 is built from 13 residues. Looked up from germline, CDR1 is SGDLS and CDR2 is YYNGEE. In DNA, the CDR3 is TGTGCCAGCAGCGTAGCTCCCGAGGACATTCAGTACTTC. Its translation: CASSVAPEDIQYF. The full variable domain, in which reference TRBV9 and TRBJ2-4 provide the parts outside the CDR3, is DSGVTQTPKHLITATGQRVTLRCSPRSGDLSVYWYQQSLDQGLQFLIQYYNGEERAKGNILERFSAQQFPDLHSELNLSSLELGDSALYFCASSVAPEDIQYFGAGTRLSVL.

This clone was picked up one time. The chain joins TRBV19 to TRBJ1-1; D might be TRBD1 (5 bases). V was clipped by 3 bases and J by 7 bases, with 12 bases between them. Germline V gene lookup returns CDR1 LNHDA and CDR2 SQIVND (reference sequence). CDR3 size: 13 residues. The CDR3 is CASSMSRADEAFF. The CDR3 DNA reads TGTGCCAGTAGTATGTCCAGGGCCGATGAAGCTTTCTTT.

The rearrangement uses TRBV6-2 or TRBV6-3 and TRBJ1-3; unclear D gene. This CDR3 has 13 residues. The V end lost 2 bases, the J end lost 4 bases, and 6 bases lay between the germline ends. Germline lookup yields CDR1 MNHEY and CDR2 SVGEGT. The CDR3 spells CASSYEVGNTIYF. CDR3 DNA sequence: TGTGCCAGCAGTTACGAGGTCGGAAACACCATATATTTT.

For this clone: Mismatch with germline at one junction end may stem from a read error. The CDR3 loop is CASSQAVPVQPDF. CDR3 bases: TGTGCCAGCAGCCAGGCAGTACCGGTCCAACCGGACTTC. V is TRBV28 and J is TRBJ2-7; no clear D gene. Germline V CDR1 and CDR2: MDHEN, SYDVKM. The CDR3 is made up of 13 amino acids.

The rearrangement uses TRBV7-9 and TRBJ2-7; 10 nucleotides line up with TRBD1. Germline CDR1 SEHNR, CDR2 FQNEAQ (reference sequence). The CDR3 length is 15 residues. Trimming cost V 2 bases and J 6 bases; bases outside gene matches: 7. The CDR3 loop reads CASSLTGTGVAEQYF. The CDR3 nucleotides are TGTGCCAGCAGCTTAACCGGGACAGGGGTCGCCGAGCAGTACTTC.

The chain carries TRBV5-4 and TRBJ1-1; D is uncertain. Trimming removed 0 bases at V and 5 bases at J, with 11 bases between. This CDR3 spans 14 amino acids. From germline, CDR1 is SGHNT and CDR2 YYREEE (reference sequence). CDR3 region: CASSLGRGYTEAFF. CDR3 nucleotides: TGTGCCAGCAGCTTGGGAAGAGGATATACTGAAGCTTTCTTT.

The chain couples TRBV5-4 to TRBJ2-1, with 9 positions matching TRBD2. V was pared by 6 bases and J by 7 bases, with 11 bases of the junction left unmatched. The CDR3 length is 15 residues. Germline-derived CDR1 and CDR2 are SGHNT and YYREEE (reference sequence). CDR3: CASIAGTSQSNEQFF. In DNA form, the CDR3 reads TGTGCCAGCATCGCGGGGACTAGCCAATCTAATGAGCAGTTCTTC. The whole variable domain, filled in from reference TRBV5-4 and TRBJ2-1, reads ETGVTQSPTHLIKTRGQQVTLRCSSQSGHNTVSWYQQALGQGPQFIFQYYREEENGRGNFPPRFSGLQFPNYSSELNVNALELDDSALYLCASIAGTSQSNEQFFGPGTRLTVL.

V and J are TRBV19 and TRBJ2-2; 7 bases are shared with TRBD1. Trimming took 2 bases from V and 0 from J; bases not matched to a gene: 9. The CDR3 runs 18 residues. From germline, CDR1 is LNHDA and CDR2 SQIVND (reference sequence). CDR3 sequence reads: CASSILLGGAANTGELFF. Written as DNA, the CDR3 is TGTGCCAGTAGTATACTTTTAGGGGGCGCCGCGAACACCGGGGAGCTGTTTTTT.

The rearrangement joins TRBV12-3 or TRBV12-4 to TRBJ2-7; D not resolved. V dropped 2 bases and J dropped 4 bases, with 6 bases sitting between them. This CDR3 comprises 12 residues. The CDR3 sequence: CASSLRVYEQYF. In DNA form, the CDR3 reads TGTGCCAGCAGTTTACGGGTGTACGAGCAGTACTTC.

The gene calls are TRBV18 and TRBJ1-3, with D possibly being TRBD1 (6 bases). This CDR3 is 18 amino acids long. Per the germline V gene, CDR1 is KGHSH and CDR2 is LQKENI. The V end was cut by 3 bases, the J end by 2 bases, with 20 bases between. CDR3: CASSPGPPGDYTGNTIYF. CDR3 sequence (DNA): TGTGCCAGCTCACCCGGCCCCCCAGGGGATTACACTGGAAACACCATATATTTT.

CDR3 coding DNA: TGTGCCAGCAGCTCCGGACTAGCCGACACCGGGGAGCTGTTTTTT. Its translation: CASSSGLADTGELFF. The V and J genes are TRBV5-5 and TRBJ2-2; TRBD2 matches 8 bases. The J segment lost 3 bases and the V segment lost 3 bases, leaving 4 bases of the junction unmatched. This CDR3 spans 15 amino acids. Germline V gene data show CDR1 as SGHKS and CDR2 as YYEKEE (reference sequence).

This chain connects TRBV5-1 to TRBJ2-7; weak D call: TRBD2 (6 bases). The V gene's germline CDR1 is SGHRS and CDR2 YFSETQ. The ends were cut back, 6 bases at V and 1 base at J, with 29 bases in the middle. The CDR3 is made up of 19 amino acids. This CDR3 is CASTLGLDAGRDASYEQYF. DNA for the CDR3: TGCGCCAGCACTCTGGGACTTGACGCAGGGCGGGATGCTTCCTACGAGCAGTACTTC. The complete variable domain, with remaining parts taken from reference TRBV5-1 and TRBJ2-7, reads KAGVTQTPRYLIKTRGQQVTLSCSPISGHRSVSWYQQTPGQGLQFLFEYFSETQRNKGNFPGRFSGRQFSNSRSEMNVSTLELGDSALYLCASTLGLDAGRDASYEQYFGPGTRLTVT.

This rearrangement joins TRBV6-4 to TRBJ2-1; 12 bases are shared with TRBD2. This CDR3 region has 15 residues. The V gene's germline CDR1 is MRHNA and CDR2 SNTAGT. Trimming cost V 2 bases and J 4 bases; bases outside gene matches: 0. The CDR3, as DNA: TGTGCCAGCAGTGACGGGACTAGCGGGTACAATGAGCAGTTCTTC. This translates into CASSDGTSGYNEQFF.

The CDR3 reads CASRYGTVRPNEQFF. CDR3 nucleotide sequence: TGTGCCAGCAGGTACGGGACAGTGAGACCCAATGAGCAGTTCTTC. This chain connects TRBV6-5 to TRBJ2-1; 7 nucleotides line up with TRBD1. The J segment lost 6 bases and the V segment lost 6 bases, leaving 11 bases of the junction unmatched. This CDR3 has 15 residues. Germline V CDR1 and CDR2: MNHEY, SVGAGI.

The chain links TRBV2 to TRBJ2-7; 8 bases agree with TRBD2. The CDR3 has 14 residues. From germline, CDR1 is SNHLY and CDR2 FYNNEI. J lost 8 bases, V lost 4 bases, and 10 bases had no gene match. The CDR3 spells CASSAGTRAEKQYF. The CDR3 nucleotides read TGTGCCAGCAGTGCAGGGACTAGGGCTGAGAAGCAGTACTTC.

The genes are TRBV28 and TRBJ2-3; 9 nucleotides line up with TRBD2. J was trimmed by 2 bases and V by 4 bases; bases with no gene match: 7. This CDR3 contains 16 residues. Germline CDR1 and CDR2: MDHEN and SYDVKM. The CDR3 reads CASSSEGTSYTDTQYF. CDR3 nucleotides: TGTGCCAGCAGTTCCGAGGGGACTAGCTACACAGATACGCAGTATTTT.

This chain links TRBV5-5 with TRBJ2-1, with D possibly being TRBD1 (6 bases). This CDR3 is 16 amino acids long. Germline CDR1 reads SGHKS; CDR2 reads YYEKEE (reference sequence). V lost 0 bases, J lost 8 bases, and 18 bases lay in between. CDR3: CASSLGSTTGIDEQFF. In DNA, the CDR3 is TGTGCCAGCAGCTTGGGGTCAACCACAGGGATAGATGAGCAGTTCTTC.

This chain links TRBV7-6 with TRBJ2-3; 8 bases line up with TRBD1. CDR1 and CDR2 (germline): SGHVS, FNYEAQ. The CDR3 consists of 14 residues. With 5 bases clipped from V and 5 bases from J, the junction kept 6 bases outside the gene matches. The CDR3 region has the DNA TGTGCCAGCAGCCCACAACAGGGGGAAGATACGCAGTATTTT. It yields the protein CASSPQQGEDTQYF.

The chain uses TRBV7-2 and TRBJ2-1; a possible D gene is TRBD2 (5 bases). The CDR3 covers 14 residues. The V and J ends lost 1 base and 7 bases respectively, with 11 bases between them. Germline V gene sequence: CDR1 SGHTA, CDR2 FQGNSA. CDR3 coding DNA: TGTGCCAGCAGCTTAGGAGGGAGTCGAAATGAGCAGTTCTTC. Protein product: CASSLGGSRNEQFF.

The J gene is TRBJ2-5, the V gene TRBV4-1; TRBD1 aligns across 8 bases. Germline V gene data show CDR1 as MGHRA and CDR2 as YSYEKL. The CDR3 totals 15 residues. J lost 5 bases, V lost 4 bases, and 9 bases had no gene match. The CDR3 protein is CASSLGQGPLETQYF. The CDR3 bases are TGCGCCAGCAGCCTCGGACAGGGACCCCTGGAGACCCAGTACTTC.

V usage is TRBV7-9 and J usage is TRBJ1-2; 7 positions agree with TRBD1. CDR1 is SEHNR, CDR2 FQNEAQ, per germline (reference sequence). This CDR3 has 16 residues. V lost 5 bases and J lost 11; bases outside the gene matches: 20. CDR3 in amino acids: CASSPEGAWALTGYTF. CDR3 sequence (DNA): TGTGCCAGCAGCCCCGAGGGGGCCTGGGCCCTAACGGGGTACACCTTC.

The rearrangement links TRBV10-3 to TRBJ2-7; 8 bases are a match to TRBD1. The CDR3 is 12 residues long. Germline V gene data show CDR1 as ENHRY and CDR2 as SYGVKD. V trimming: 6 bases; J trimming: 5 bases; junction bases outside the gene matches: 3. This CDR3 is CAISQQGDEQYF. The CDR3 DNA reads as TGTGCCATCAGCCAACAGGGGGACGAGCAGTACTTC.

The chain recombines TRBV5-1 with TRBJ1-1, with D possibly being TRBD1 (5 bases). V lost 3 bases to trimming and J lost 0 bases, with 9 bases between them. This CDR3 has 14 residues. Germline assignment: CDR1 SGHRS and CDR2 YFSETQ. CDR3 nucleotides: TGCGCCAGCAGCTCGGGACTTTTGAACACTGAAGCTTTCTTT. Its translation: CASSSGLLNTEAFF.

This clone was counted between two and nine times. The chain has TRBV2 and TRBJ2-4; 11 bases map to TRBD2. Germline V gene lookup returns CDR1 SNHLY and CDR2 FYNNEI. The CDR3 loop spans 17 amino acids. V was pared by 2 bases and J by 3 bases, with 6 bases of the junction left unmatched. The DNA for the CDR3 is TGTGCCAGCAGTGAAAGAGTAGCGGGGGGGCACAAAAACATTCAGTACTTC. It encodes CASSERVAGGHKNIQYF. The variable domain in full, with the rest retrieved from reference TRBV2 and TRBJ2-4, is EPEVTQTPSHQVTQMGQEVILRCVPISNHLYFYWYRQILGQKVEFLVSFYNNEISEKSEIFDDQFSVERPDGSNFTLKIRSTKLEDSAMYFCASSERVAGGHKNIQYFGAGTRLSVL.

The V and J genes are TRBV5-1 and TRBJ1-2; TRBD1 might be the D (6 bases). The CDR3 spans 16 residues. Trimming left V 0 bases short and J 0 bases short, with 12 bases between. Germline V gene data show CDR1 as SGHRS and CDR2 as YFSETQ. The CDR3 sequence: CASSLGRTEANYGYTF. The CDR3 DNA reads TGCGCCAGCAGCTTGGGTAGGACAGAAGCTAACTATGGCTACACCTTC.

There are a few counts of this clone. CDR3 in amino acids: CASSPRGGQPQHF. CDR3 DNA sequence: TGTGCCAGCAGCCCCCGGGGAGGTCAGCCCCAGCATTTT. The chain is built from TRBV6-5 and TRBJ1-5; D remains unclear. Trimming removed 6 bases from V and 6 bases from J, with 12 bases in between. This CDR3 has 13 residues. Germline V lookup: CDR1 MNHEY, CDR2 SVGAGI.

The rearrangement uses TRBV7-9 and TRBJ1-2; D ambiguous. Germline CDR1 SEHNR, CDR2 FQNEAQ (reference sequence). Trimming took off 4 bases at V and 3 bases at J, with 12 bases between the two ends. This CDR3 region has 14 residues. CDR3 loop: CASSWVGLDYGYTF. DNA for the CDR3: TGTGCCAGCAGCTGGGTTGGGCTGGACTATGGCTACACCTTC.

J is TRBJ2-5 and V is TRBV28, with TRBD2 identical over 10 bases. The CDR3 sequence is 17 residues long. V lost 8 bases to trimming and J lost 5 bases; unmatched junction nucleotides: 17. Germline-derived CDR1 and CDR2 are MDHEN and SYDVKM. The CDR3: CASSSTRLAGHVETQYF. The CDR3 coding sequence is TGTGCCAGCTCTTCTACGAGACTAGCGGGTCATGTGGAGACCCAGTACTTC.